The 24 T cell receptor beta chains given below trace back to one sample, sequenced in a study of T cell responses to AZD1222 COVID-19 vaccine. Method: immunoSEQ multiplex PCR; TCRdb's copy keeps in-frame clones and lacks some. Of 100,000 to 120,000 clones listed, 88% are singletons. The sample in question was peripheral blood, obtained on day 0 of AZD1222 vaccination. The receptors shown here come from an adult in good health.

This chain links TRBV5-6 with TRBJ1-2; D possibly corresponds to TRBD1 (5 bases). V gave up 3 bases and J gave up 8 bases, with 14 bases separating them. Germline CDR1 reads SGHDT; CDR2 reads YYEEEE. CDR3 length: 13 amino acids. CDR3 sequence (DNA): TGTGCCAGCAGCTCGGGACGGTCGGGCGGCTACACCTTC. It encodes CASSSGRSGGYTF.

The V gene is TRBV12-5, the J gene TRBJ2-1; D might be TRBD1 (5 bases). Trimming stripped 6 bases from V and 4 bases from J, with 13 bases between. The CDR3 runs to 14 residues. Germline CDR1 LGHNT, CDR2 FRNRAP. In DNA, the CDR3 is TGTGCTAGTGGCCCGGCCACAGGTTACAATGAGCAGTTCTTC. It codes for CASGPATGYNEQFF.

The gene calls are TRBV28 and TRBJ1-6; no definite D call. This CDR3 contains 16 residues. V dropped 7 bases and J dropped 0 bases, with 13 bases sitting between them. Germline V lookup: CDR1 MDHEN, CDR2 SYDVKM. The chain's CDR3 is CASISQAGSYNSPLHF. In DNA form, the CDR3 reads TGTGCCAGCATCTCCCAGGCCGGCTCCTATAATTCACCCCTCCACTTT.

This clone occurred once. The chain links TRBV19 to TRBJ1-2, with a tentative D call TRBD1 (6 bases). This CDR3 region has 13 residues. V was cut by 4 bases and J by 6 bases, with 12 bases left in between. Germline V gene sequence: CDR1 LNHDA, CDR2 SQIVND (reference sequence). CDR3 coding DNA: TGTGCCAGTAGTAACCGGGGGCAGAATGGCTACACCTTC. Translation: CASSNRGQNGYTF.

This sequence joins TRBV5-1 and TRBJ1-2, with D perhaps TRBD1 (6 bases). Germline CDR1 SGHRS, CDR2 YFSETQ. The ends were cut back, 4 bases at V and 4 bases at J, with 14 bases in the middle. The CDR3 loop spans 14 amino acids. CDR3 nucleotides: TGCGCCAGCAGCCCGGACAGCACTTCCTATGGCTACACCTTC. This codes for CASSPDSTSYGYTF.

The chain uses TRBV7-9 and TRBJ1-4; D is possibly TRBD1 (6 bases). The germline V gene encodes CDR1 SEHNR and CDR2 FQNEAQ (reference sequence). Trimming took off 4 bases at V and 0 bases at J, with 9 bases between the two ends. The CDR3 runs to 15 residues. The CDR3 here is CASSSGQTTNEKLFF. CDR3 sequence (DNA): TGTGCCAGCAGCTCCGGACAGACAACTAATGAAAAACTGTTTTTT.

This chain connects TRBV2 to TRBJ1-5; perhaps TRBD1 as D (6 bases). Per germline, CDR1 SNHLY and CDR2 FYNNEI. The CDR3 is 15 amino acids. V lost 3 bases and J 1 base, leaving 10 bases between the germline ends. This chain's CDR3 is CASSDRTASNQPQHF. CDR3 sequence (DNA): TGTGCCAGCAGTGACAGGACAGCAAGCAATCAGCCCCAGCATTTT.

The rearrangement links TRBV19 to TRBJ1-4; possibly TRBD1 for D (5 bases). The ends were cut back, 5 bases at V and 8 bases at J, with 15 bases in the middle. Germline V CDR1 and CDR2: LNHDA, SQIVND (reference sequence). The CDR3 extends over 14 amino acids. CDR3 bases: TGTGCCAGTAGTCTCGGGGGAGAGGAGGAAAAACTGTTTTTT. Amino acid sequence: CASSLGGEEEKLFF.

The rearrangement joins TRBV30 to TRBJ1-6, with D possibly matching TRBD1 (6 bases). Germline V gene data show CDR1 as GTSNPN and CDR2 as SVGIG (reference sequence). V was shortened by 2 bases and J by 6 bases, with 26 bases between the two germline ends. This CDR3 spans 19 amino acids. Written as DNA, the CDR3 is TGTGCCTGGAGTATAACAATGACTCCCGGACAGCCTTTTAATTCACCCCTCCACTTT. Amino acids: CAWSITMTPGQPFNSPLHF.

The rearrangement joins TRBV29-1 to TRBJ1-5, with 7 bases that match TRBD1. The V gene's germline CDR1 is SQVTM and CDR2 ANQGSEA. The CDR3 consists of 14 residues. Trimming at V came to 5 bases and at J to 5 bases, leaving 9 bases not matched to a gene. In nucleotides, the CDR3 is TGCAGCGTTACAACAGGGGTACGGGATCAGCCCCAGCATTTT. Protein product: CSVTTGVRDQPQHF.

The genes are TRBV29-1 and TRBJ2-5; D tentatively reads TRBD1 or TRBD2 (7 bases each). Trimming stripped 4 bases from V and 5 bases from J, with 14 bases between. The CDR3 runs 13 residues. Germline CDR1 and CDR2: SQVTM and ANQGSEA. Written as DNA, the CDR3 is TGCAGCGTTGGTCAGGGGGGGCGGGAGACCCAGTACTTC. Amino acid sequence: CSVGQGGRETQYF.

The chain has TRBV3-1 (or the pseudogene TRBV3-2) and TRBJ2-7, with 7 nucleotides matching TRBD1. CDR1 LGHDT and CDR2 YNNKEL come from the germline V gene (reference sequence). The junction had 1 base not matched to a gene; V was cut back by 2 bases and J by 3 bases. The CDR3 runs 13 residues. The CDR3 bases are TGTGCCAGCAGCCAAAGACAGGGCTACGAGCAGTACTTC. This encodes CASSQRQGYEQYF.

The chain employs TRBV30 and TRBJ1-4; the D gene is possibly TRBD1 (5 bases). The V end was cut by 3 bases, the J end by 7 bases, with 12 bases between. In germline, CDR1 is GTSNPN, CDR2 SVGIG (reference sequence). The CDR3 runs 13 residues. The CDR3 coding sequence is TGTGCCTGGAGGACAGACCGGCCTGAAAAACTGTTTTTT. Protein sequence: CAWRTDRPEKLFF.

The chain joins TRBV19 to TRBJ2-7; D is possibly TRBD1 or TRBD2 (5 bases each). The CDR3 sequence is 12 residues long. The V gene lost 8 bases and the J gene lost 3 bases, with 11 bases spanning the gap. Germline V gene data show CDR1 as LNHDA and CDR2 as SQIVND (reference sequence). The CDR3 DNA sequence: TGTGCCAGTTCGGGACGGAACTACGAGCAGTACTTC. This translates into CASSGRNYEQYF.

The CDR3, as DNA: TGTGCCAGCAGCCCCCTTGGGAACACCATATATTTT. This gives the protein CASSPLGNTIYF. The V and J genes are TRBV7-6 and TRBJ1-3; D is unclear. Trimming stripped 5 bases from V and 7 bases from J, with 9 bases between. This CDR3 contains 12 residues. Germline V gene lookup returns CDR1 SGHVS and CDR2 FNYEAQ.

V usage is TRBV19 and J usage is TRBJ2-2, with D possibly being TRBD1 or TRBD2 (5 bases each). The germline gives CDR1 LNHDA, CDR2 SQIVND (reference sequence). Trimming pared 0 bases from V and 4 bases from J, leaving 12 bases between. This CDR3 comprises 16 residues. The CDR3 DNA reads TGTGCCAGTAGTATAGACGGGACCCCGCTCACCGGGGAGCTGTTTTTT. This gives the protein CASSIDGTPLTGELFF.

CDR3 amino acids: CASSDSGLAGVGSYNEQFF. The CDR3 DNA is TGTGCCAGCAGTGACTCAGGACTAGCGGGAGTTGGGTCCTACAATGAGCAGTTCTTC. The rearrangement joins TRBV6-4 to TRBJ2-1, with TRBD2 matching 13 bases. The CDR3 extends over 19 amino acids. In germline, CDR1 is MRHNA, CDR2 SNTAGT. V shed 0 bases and J 1 base; nucleotides not matched to a gene: 6.

The chain uses TRBV18 and TRBJ1-5; D is undetermined. CDR3 length: 14 residues. V lost 3 bases and J lost 4, with 10 bases in between. CDR1 is KGHSH, CDR2 LQKENI, per germline. The CDR3 loop is CASSPRQTNQPQHF. The CDR3 DNA is TGTGCCAGCTCACCTCGGCAGACAAATCAGCCCCAGCATTTT.

This chain connects TRBV7-9 to TRBJ1-1; 7 bases match TRBD1. CDR1 SEHNR and CDR2 FQNEAQ come from the germline V gene (reference sequence). Trimming took 0 bases from V and 5 from J; bases not matched to a gene: 9. This CDR3 is 16 amino acids long. This CDR3 is CASSLALQGRGTEAFF. The DNA of the CDR3 is TGTGCCAGCAGCTTAGCCTTACAGGGGCGGGGAACTGAAGCTTTCTTT.

This chain connects TRBV27 to TRBJ1-5; D gene ambiguous. This CDR3 region has 12 residues. Trimming shortened V by 4 bases and J by 9 bases, and 10 bases separated the two germline ends. The germline gives CDR1 MNHEY, CDR2 SMNVEV (reference sequence). CDR3 residues: CASSSLGGPQHF. CDR3 nucleotides: TGTGCCAGCAGTTCATTGGGAGGGCCCCAGCATTTT.

The chain employs TRBV3-1 (or the pseudogene TRBV3-2) and TRBJ2-7; possibly TRBD2 for D (6 bases). CDR1 and CDR2 from the germline V gene are LGHDT and YNNKEL (reference sequence). There are 14 residues in the CDR3. V dropped 5 bases and J dropped 2 bases, with 13 bases sitting between them. CDR3 coding DNA: TGTGCCAGCAGCTACGCGCGGGGTACCTACGAGCAGTACTTC. This gives the protein CASSYARGTYEQYF.

The V and J genes are TRBV30 and TRBJ1-3; D not certain. This CDR3 has 14 amino acids. Germline lookup yields CDR1 GTSNPN and CDR2 SVGIG (reference sequence). The ends were cut back, 4 bases at V and 0 bases at J, with 10 bases in the middle. CDR3 sequence: CAWIPPNSGNTIYF. The CDR3 bases are TGTGCCTGGATTCCTCCAAACTCTGGAAACACCATATATTTT.

DNA of the CDR3: TGTGCCAGCGGGGCGACGGTTACTAATGAAAAACTGTTTTTT. Translating gives CASGATVTNEKLFF. The rearrangement links TRBV18 to TRBJ1-4; maybe TRBD1 (5 bases). Germline V CDR1 and CDR2: KGHSH, LQKENI. This CDR3 is 14 amino acids long. Between the trimmed V and J ends, which lost 8 bases and 2 bases, there was a span of 12 bases.

The chain carries TRBV7-9 and TRBJ1-2, with 7 bases lining up with TRBD1. J gave up 6 bases and V 0 bases, and 4 bases lay outside the gene matches. CDR3 length equals 14 residues. Germline loops: CDR1 SEHNR, CDR2 FQNEAQ (reference sequence). The CDR3 nucleotides are TGTGCCAGCAGCTTAGCGCGACAGGGCGATGGCTACACCTTC. Translation gives CASSLARQGDGYTF.